This T cell receptor beta chain stems from a study of cytomegalovirus exposure and HLA in healthy donors. Study results and limitations: Reported performance of the classifier showed diagnosis of cytomegalovirus status with high specificity and sensitivity. In vitro assays verified that a few CMV-associated chains recognized CMV antigens specifically. A later analysis found first-cohort TCR clusters tended to co-occur in the approximately 120 validation repertoires. Listed as cytomegalovirus-associated were 150 or so TCR beta chains.

Profiling relied on immunoSEQ multiplex PCR, and the TCRdb table lists in-frame clones only, not all of them. The sample lists around 170,000 clones, 85% occurring once. A note on this clone: Its antigen is as yet unknown.

V shed 6 bases, J shed 4 bases, and the junction held 17 bases outside the gene matches. The CDR3 length is 17 residues. CDR1 SGHAT and CDR2 FQNNGV come from the germline V gene. The gene calls are TRBV11-2 and TRBJ2-7; 8 nucleotides agree with TRBD2. The sequencing sample was made of PBMCs. The TCR sequence derives from a man aged 18 to 30 in good health and CMV-seropositive. The CDR3 nucleotides are TGTGCCAGCAGTCGCCTCCGGGAGGGATCGAGGAGGTACGAGCAGTACTTC. Its translation: CASSRLREGSRRYEQYF.